This T cell receptor beta chain was identified during a study of control samples from healthy donors and cancer patients (dated by TCRdb to about 2020). On this clone: Its antigen remains undetermined. Per-nucleotide qualities are absent, and no much larger clonotype sits a single base away.

The CDR3 has 12 amino acids, counting the end cysteine and phenylalanine. The DNA shown is the 36-base CDR3, in frame from base 1. Reading the germline V gene gives CDR1 MDHEN and CDR2 SYDVKM. The germline ends are 5 bases apart after V is trimmed by 6 bases and J by 0 bases. The receptor library was made with the immunoSEQ multiplex PCR assay. Imported from immuneACCESS, the table was reduced by TCRdb to in-frame sequences with V and J called. These copies leave out some clones; in studies compared against another copy, an unresolved V gene accounts for under half, and the cause of the remainder is not known. The sample contains roughly 400,000 clones, 75% to 95% of them found a single time. The top ten hold around 6.8% of the sample.

The source of this sequence is a man aged 35-49 years with head and neck cancer. Sequenced input: PBMCs. The sequence links TRBV28 to TRBJ1-1; no D gene call is confident. The CDR3 region: CASRGMNTEAFF. The DNA reads TGTGCCAGCAGAGGGATGAACACTGAAGCTTTCTTT. Here the CDR3 is joined to the reference TRBV28 and TRBJ1-1 genes, and the full variable domain is: DVKVTQSSRYLVKRTGEKVFLECVQDMDHENMFWYRQDPGLGLRLIYFSYDVKMKEKGDIPEGYSVSREKKERFSLILESASTNQTSMYLCASRGMNTEAFFGQGTRLTVV.